Shown below are 7 T cell receptor beta chains from a single sample sequenced in a study of T-cell reconstitution after alpha-beta-depleted transplantation in children. For TCRbeta, the library was prepared with unique molecular identifiers. Each CDR3 protein is one row after TCRdb ran MiXCR on the PCR reads. Of hundreds of thousands of distinct CDR3 sequences detected, approximately 17% appear once; the ten largest clones hold approximately 1%. The sequencing used PBMCs from the stem cell graft donor, collected from the stem cell graft. The receptors were sampled from a human donor who donated a stem cell graft to a child with acute myeloid leukemia.

This clonotype was counted ten times or more. This rearrangement joins TRBV7-2 to TRBJ1-1; D not certain. The CDR3 is 17 amino acids. Germline V CDR1 and CDR2: SGHTA, FQGNSA. The V end was cut by 3 bases, the J end by 3 bases, with 20 bases between. The CDR3 here is CASSFNGLPLLDTEAFF. CDR3 bases: TGTGCCAGCAGCTTCAACGGACTACCCTTGCTGGACACTGAAGCTTTCTTT.

The sample holds many counts of this clonotype. The chain combines TRBV20-1 with TRBJ2-2; 11 nucleotides agree with TRBD1. V shed 6 bases, J shed 4 bases, and the junction held 7 bases outside the gene matches. Per the germline V gene, CDR1 is DFQATT and CDR2 is SNEGSKA (reference sequence). The CDR3 consists of 15 residues. This CDR3 reads CSAPGQGAGTGELFF. The CDR3 nucleotides are TGCAGTGCGCCCGGACAGGGGGCAGGCACCGGGGAGCTGTTTTTT.

This clonotype has a count of ten or more. V gene TRBV27 combines with J gene TRBJ2-2; no definite D call. The CDR3 runs 12 residues. The V end lost 6 bases, the J end lost 7 bases, and 9 bases lay between the germline ends. CDR1 MNHEY and CDR2 SMNVEV come from the germline V gene (reference sequence). The CDR3 loop is CASSPQGGELFF. The CDR3 nucleotides are TGTGCCAGCAGCCCCCAAGGCGGGGAGCTGTTTTTT.

V and J are TRBV6-2 or TRBV6-3 and TRBJ2-1; D could derive from TRBD1 or TRBD2 (6 bases each). CDR1 and CDR2 (germline): MNHEY, SVGEGT. This CDR3 region has 16 residues. Trimming cost V 0 bases and J 7 bases, with 16 bases left between them. The CDR3: CASSYSGGVGINEQFF. In DNA form, the CDR3 reads TGTGCCAGCAGTTACTCGGGGGGCGTGGGGATAAATGAGCAGTTCTTC.

The chain carries TRBV20-1 and TRBJ1-4, with D unresolved. The CDR3 extends over 19 amino acids. The germline V gene has CDR1 DFQATT and CDR2 SNEGSKA (reference sequence). V was trimmed by 1 base and J by 4 bases, leaving 25 bases between them. The DNA for the CDR3 is TGCAGTGCTAGAGCCACAGTTAGCGAGACGGAGTACGATAATGAAAAACTGTTTTTT. Protein product: CSARATVSETEYDNEKLFF.

This clonotype was picked up many times. The genes are TRBV20-1 and TRBJ2-5; either TRBD1 or TRBD2 may supply D (5 bases each). V was pared by 3 bases and J by 5 bases, with 13 bases between. The CDR3 contains 13 residues. Germline-derived CDR1 and CDR2 are DFQATT and SNEGSKA (reference sequence). The CDR3 DNA sequence: TGCAGTGCTAGGATGACGGGGCTCGAGACCCAGTACTTC. Translation: CSARMTGLETQYF.

In the case of this clonotype: A much more abundant neighbour one base away suggests this may be a read error. The chain uses TRBV20-1 and TRBJ1-2; weak D call: TRBD1 (5 bases). Trimming took off 5 bases at V and 4 bases at J, with 14 bases between the two ends. CDR3 length: 13 residues. Germline-derived CDR1 and CDR2 are DFQATT and SNEGSKA (reference sequence). The CDR3, as DNA: TGCAGTGCTTTCCGACAGTCCCCCTATGGCTACACCTTC. Its translation is CSAFRQSPYGYTF.